This entry concerns a single T cell receptor (beta chain). Its specificity is unknown. Trimming removed 10 bases from V and 3 bases from J; junction bases left unmatched: 8. CDR1 and CDR2 from the germline V gene are MNHEY and SVGAGI. This CDR3 is built from 14 residues. The record originates from a study of cytomegalovirus exposure and HLA in healthy donors. General study results and limits: As a later analysis showed, a missense DCLRE1C variant was linked to trimming of TCR beta V- and J-genes. Common viral pathogens (according to a later analysis) appeared linked to several of the most significant clusters. The investigators catalogued under 200 TCR beta chains as cytomegalovirus-associated. Sequencing artifact likely explains a cluster of highly shared sequence variants.

The PCR ran on 60 Vbeta and 13 Jbeta primers. This table comes from immunoSEQ multiplex PCR, and its TCRdb copy is limited to in-frame clones, with some not included. The profile shows 60,000 to 70,000 clones, roughly 76% of them singletons. The clonotype comes from a man aged 60-69 years in good health and CMV-seropositive. The chain has TRBV6-5 and TRBJ1-3, with 8 bases matching TRBD1. Sequenced material: PBMCs. In nucleotides, the CDR3 is TGTGCCACCAGACAGGGGACAAGTGGAAACACCATATATTTT. Translating gives CATRQGTSGNTIYF.